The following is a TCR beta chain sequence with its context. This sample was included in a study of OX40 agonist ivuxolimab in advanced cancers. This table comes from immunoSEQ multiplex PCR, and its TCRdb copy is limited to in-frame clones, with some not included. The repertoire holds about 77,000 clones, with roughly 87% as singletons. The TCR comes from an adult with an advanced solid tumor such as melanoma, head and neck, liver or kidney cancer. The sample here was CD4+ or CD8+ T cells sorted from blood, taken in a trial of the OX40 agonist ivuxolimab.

The CDR3 DNA reads TGTGCCAGCAGCGTAAGGAGGGGCGCCCAAGAGACCCAGTACTTC. As protein: CASSVRRGAQETQYF. The rearrangement uses TRBV7-2 and TRBJ2-5, with D maybe TRBD2 (6 bases). This CDR3 spans 15 amino acids. Trimming stripped 5 bases from V and 1 base from J, with 14 bases between. The germline gives CDR1 SGHTA, CDR2 FQGNSA.